This TCR beta chain stems from a study of CD8+ T cells in alopecia areata. Study observations and caveats: Normal skin's resident alphabeta T cells are sequenced alongside lesional scalp T cells. Higher clonality than in normal scalp was seen in lesional scalp, especially alopecia totalis/universalis.

Regarding this clone: Its antigen is as yet unknown.

Trimming pared 4 bases from V and 5 bases from J, leaving 16 bases between. The germline CDR1 and CDR2 sequences are SGHNT and YYREEE (reference sequence). The CDR3 contains 14 residues. RNA was extracted and reverse transcribed into cDNA as the sequencing template. Assay: immunoSEQ multiplex PCR; the TCRdb copy retains only in-frame clones and omits some. The sample holds about 140,000 clones, around 62% seen once. The receptor comes from a human donor in good health. The specimen sequenced was CD8+ T cells sorted from blood. The chain recombines TRBV5-4 with TRBJ2-7, with a tentative D call TRBD1 (5 bases). CDR3 nucleotides: TGTGCCAGCAGCATAGGACCTGCGACAGACGAGCAGTACTTC. It yields the protein CASSIGPATDEQYF. Drawing the rest from reference TRBV5-4 and TRBJ2-7, the complete variable domain is ETGVTQSPTHLIKTRGQQVTLRCSSQSGHNTVSWYQQALGQGPQFIFQYYREEENGRGNFPPRFSGLQFPNYSSELNVNALELDDSALYLCASSIGPATDEQYFGPGTRLTVT.